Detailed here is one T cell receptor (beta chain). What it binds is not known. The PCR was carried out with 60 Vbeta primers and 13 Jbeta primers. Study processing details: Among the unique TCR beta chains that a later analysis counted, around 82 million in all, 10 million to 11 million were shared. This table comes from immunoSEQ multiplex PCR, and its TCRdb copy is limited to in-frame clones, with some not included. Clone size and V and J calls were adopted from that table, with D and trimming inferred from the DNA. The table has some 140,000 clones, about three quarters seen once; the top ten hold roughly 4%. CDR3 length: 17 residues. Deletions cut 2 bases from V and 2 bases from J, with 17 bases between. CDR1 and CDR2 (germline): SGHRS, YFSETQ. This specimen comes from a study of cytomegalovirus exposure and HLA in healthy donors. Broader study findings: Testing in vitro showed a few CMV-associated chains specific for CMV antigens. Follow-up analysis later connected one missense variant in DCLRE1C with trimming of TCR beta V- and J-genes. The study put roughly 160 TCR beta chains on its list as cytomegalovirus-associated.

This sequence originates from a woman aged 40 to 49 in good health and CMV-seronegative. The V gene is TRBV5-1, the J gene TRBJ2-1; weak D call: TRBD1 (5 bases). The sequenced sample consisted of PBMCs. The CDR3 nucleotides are TGCGCCAGCAGCTTAACAGGAGTAGCCCAAACCTACAATGAGCAGTTCTTC. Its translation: CASSLTGVAQTYNEQFF.